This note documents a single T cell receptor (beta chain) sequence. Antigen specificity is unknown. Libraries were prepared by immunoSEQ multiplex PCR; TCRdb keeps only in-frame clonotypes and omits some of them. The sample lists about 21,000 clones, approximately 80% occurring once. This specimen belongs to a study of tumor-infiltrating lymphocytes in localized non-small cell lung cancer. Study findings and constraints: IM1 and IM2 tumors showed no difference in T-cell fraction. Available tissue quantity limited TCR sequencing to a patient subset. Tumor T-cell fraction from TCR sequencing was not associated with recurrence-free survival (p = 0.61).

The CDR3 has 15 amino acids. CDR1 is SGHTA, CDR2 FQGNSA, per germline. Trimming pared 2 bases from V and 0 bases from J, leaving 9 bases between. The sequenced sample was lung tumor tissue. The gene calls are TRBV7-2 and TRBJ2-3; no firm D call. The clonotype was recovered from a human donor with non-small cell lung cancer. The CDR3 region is CASSLTAISTDTQYF. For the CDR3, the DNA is TGTGCCAGCAGCTTAACGGCGATTAGCACAGATACGCAGTATTTT.